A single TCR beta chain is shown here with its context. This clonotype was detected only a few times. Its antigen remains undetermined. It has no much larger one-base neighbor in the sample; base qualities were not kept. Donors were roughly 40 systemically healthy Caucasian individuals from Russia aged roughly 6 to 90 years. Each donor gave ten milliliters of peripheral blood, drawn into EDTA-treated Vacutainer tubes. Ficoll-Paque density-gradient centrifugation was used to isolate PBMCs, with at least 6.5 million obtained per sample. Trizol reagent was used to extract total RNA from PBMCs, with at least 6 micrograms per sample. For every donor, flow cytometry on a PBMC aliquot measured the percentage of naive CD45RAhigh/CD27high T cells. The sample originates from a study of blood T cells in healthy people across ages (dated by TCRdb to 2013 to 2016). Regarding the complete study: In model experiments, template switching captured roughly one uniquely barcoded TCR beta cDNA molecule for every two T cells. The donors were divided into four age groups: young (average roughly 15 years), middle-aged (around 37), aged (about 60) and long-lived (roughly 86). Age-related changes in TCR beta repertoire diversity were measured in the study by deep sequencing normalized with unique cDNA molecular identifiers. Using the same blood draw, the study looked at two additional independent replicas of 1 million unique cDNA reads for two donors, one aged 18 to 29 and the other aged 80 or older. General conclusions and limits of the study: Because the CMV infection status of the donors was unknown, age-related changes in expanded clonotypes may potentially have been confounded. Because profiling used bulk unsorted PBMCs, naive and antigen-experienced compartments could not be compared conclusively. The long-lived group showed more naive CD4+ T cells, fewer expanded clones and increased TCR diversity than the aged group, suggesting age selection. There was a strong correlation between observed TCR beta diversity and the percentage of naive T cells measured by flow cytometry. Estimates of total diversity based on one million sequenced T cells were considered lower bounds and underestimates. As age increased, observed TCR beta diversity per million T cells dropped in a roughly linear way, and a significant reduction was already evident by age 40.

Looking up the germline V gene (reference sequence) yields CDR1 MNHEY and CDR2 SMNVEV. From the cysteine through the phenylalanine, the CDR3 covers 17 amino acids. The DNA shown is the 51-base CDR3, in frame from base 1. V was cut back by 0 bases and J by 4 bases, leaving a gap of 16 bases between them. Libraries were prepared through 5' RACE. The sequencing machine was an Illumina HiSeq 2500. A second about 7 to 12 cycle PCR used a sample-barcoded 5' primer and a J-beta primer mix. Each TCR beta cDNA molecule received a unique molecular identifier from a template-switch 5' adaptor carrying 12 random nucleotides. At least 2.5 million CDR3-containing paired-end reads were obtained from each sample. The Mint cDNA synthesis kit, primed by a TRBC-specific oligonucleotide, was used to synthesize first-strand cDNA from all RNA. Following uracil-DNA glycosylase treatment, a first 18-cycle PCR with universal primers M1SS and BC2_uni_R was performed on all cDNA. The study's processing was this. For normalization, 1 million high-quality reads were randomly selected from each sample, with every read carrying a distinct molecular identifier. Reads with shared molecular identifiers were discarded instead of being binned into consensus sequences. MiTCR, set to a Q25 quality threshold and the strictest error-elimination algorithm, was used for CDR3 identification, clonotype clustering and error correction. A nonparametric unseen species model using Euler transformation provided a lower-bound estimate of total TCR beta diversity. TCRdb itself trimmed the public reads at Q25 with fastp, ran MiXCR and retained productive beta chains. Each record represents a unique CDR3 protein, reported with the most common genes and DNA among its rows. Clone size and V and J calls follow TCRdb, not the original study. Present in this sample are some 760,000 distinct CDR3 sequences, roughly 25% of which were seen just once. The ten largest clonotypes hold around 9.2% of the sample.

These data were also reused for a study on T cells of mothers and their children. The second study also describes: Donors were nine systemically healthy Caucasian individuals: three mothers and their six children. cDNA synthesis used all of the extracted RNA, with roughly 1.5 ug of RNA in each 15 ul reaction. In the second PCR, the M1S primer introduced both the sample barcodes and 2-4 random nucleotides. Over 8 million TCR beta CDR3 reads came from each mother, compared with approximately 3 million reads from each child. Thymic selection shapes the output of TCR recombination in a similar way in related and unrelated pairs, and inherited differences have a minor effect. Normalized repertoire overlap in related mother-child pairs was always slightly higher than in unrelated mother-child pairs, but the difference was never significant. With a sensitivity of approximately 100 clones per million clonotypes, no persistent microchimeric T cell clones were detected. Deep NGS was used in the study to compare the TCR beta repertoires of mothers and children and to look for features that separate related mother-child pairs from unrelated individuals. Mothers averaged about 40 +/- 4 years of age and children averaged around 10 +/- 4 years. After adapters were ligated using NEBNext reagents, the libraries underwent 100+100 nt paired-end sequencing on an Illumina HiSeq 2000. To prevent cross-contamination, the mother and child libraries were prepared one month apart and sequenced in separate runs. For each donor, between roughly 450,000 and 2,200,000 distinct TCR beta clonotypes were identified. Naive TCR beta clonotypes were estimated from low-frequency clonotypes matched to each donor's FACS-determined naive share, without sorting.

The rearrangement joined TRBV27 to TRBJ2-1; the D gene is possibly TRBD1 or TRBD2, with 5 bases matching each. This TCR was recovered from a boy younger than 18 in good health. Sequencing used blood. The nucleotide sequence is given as TGTGCCAGCAGTTTATCGAATGGGGGATTGGGATACAATGAGCAGTTCTTC. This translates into CASSLSNGGLGYNEQFF.